The sequence of this TCR beta chain was determined in a study of T cells expressing NK-cell markers. Overall study results and limits: The study found these clonotypes also leading the CD3+CD56-NKG2C+ fraction in a few donors.

On this clonotype: Its matching antigen is unknown.

This CDR3 contains 11 residues. Germline CDR1 reads SGHRS; CDR2 reads YFSETQ. In generating TCR beta cDNA, 5'RACE template switching with UMIs was used. TCRdb reprocessed the 5' RACE reads and keeps a single row for each CDR3 protein, giving no DNA. The table lists some 450,000 distinct CDR3 sequences, with 7.3% in the top ten. The TCR sequence derives from a woman aged 18 to 75 in good health. Sequences were obtained from blood T cells: a sorted CD56 or NKG2C T cell subset, CD4+ or CD8+ T cells, or bulk PBMC T cells (not recorded which). The chain combines TRBV5-1 with TRBJ1-1; as DNA is missing, the TRBD1 call by TCRdb cannot be tested. This CDR3 is CASSFDGTAFF.